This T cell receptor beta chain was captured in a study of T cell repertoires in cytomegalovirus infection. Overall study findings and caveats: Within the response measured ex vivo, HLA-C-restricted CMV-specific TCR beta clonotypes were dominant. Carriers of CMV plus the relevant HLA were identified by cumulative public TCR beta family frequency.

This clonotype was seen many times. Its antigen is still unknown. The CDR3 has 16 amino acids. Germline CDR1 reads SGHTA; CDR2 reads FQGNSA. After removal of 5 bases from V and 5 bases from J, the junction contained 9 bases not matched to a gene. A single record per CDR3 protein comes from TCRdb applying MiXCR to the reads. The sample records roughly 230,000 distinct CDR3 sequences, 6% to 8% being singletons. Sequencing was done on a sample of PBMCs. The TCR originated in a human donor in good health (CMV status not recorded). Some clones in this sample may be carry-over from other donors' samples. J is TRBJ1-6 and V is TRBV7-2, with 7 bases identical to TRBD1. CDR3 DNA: TGTGCCAGCAGCCTCTCGACAGGGCTAAATAATTCACCCCTCCACTTT. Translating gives CASSLSTGLNNSPLHF.